Below, one T cell receptor beta chain is given with its context. The antigen remains unidentified. V trimming: 6 bases; J trimming: 13 bases; junction bases outside the gene matches: 9. This CDR3 contains 12 residues. Germline values: CDR1 MNHNS, CDR2 SASEGT. The donors were part of the validation cohort, which consisted of more than 90 subjects and was separate from the first cohort of under 850 subjects. This sample was taken from a study of cytomegalovirus exposure and HLA in healthy donors. Findings and limits, study-wide: A later analysis found first-cohort TCR clusters tended to co-occur in the 130 or so validation repertoires. Most TCR sequences were seen very rarely across donors, but some public TCRs occurred in many. Cytomegalovirus status was reportedly diagnosed by the classifier with high sensitivity and specificity.

The repertoire was sequenced with immunoSEQ multiplex PCR; TCRdb's copy has only in-frame clones and lacks some. The sample yields about 260,000 clones, about 90% seen once. This receptor was taken from a woman aged 30 to 39 in good health and CMV-seronegative. Sample: PBMCs. The rearrangement uses TRBV6-1 and TRBJ1-2, with 9 bases matching TRBD1. This CDR3 is CASRGGQGPITF. DNA of the CDR3: TGTGCCAGCAGGGGGGGACAGGGACCCATCACCTTC.